This paragraph reports one T cell receptor beta chain. The data belong to a study of PD-1 blockade in mismatch repair-deficient tumors. Produced via immunoSEQ multiplex PCR; TCRdb's table is partial and in-frame only. In the table there are roughly 130,000 clones, about nine tenths of which are singletons. PCR or immunohistochemistry showed mismatch repair deficiency in every enrolled patient. Sequencing was performed on peripheral blood, taken just over 70 weeks after starting pembrolizumab. The clonotype comes from an adult with mismatch repair-deficient cancer.

Here the CDR3 reads CASSSPLGAFF. In DNA form, the CDR3 reads TGTGCCAGCAGCTCACCCCTCGGAGCTTTCTTT. The V call is TRBV7-9, the J call TRBJ1-1, with D uncertain. The CDR3 runs to 11 residues. V was clipped by 4 bases and J by 10 bases, with 10 bases between them. Germline lookup yields CDR1 SEHNR and CDR2 FQNEAQ (reference sequence).